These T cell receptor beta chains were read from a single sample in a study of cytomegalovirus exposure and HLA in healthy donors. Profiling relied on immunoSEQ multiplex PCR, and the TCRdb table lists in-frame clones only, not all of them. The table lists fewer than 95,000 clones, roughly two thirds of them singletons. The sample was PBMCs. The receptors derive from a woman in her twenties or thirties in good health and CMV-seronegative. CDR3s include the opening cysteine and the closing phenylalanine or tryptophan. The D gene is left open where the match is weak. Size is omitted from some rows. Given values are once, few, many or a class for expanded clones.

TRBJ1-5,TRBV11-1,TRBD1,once,TGTGCCAGCAGCTCCGACAGGGGATTAAATCAGCCCCAGCATTTT,CASSSDRGLNQPQHF
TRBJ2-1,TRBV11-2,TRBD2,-,TGTGCCAGCAGCTTAGCGGCGGCCCCTAGCGGGATTAGAGATGAGCAGTTCTTC,CASSLAAAPSGIRDEQFF
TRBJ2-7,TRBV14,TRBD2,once,TGTGCCAGCAGATTGGGAGGGGTCCACGAGCAGTACTTC,CASRLGGVHEQYF
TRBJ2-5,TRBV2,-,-,TGTGCCAGCTTGGGCTTTCAAGAGACCCAGTACTTC,CASLGFQETQYF
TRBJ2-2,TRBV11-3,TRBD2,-,TGTGCCAGCAGCTTTAGCGGGGGGGCCGGGGAGCTGTTTTTT,CASSFSGGAGELFF
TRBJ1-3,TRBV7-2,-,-,TGTGCCAGCAGCTTAGCGGGCGGAAACACCATATATTTT,CASSLAGGNTIYF
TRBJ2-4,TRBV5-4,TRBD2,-,TGTGCCAGCAGCCTTACCCCGAGCGGGGGGGCCGGGGTAGCCAAAAACATTCAGTACTTC,CASSLTPSGGAGVAKNIQYF
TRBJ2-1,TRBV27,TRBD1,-,TGTGCCAGCAGTTTAGACAGGGTAAGCTCCTACAATGAGCAGTTCTTC,CASSLDRVSSYNEQFF
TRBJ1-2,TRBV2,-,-,TGTGCCAGCAGTGACGGGAGTTGGGACTACACCTTC,CASSDGSWDYTF
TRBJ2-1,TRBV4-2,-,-,TGTGCCAGCAGCCTCTTCGGGGACTTACTTTACAATGAGCAGTTCTTC,CASSLFGDLLYNEQFF
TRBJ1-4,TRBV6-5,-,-,TGTGCCAGCAGTTTTCAGGGGCGGGCTAATGAAAAACTGTTTTTT,CASSFQGRANEKLFF
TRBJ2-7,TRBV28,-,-,TGTGCCAGCAGGAATGGGGGAGGCTACGAGCAGTACTTC,CASRNGGGYEQYF
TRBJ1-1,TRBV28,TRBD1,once,TGTGCCAGCAGTTTACTCGGGACAGGGGGCATTGAAGCTTTCTTT,CASSLLGTGGIEAFF
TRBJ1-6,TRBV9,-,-,TGTGCCAGCAGCGTAGAGGCCGGAGGAGGGGATTCACCCCTCCACTTT,CASSVEAGGGDSPLHF
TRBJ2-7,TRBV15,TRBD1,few,TGTGCCACCTCAAGCGCTCAGGGGGCCTACGAGCAGTACTTC,CATSSAQGAYEQYF
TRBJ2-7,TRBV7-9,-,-,TGTGCCAGCAGCTTTGCGGGGAGCACGCACTTC,CASSFAGSTHF
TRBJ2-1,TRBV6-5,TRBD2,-,TGTGCCAGCAGTCGTAGCGGGAGGGCCCTTGAGCAGTTCTTC,CASSRSGRALEQFF
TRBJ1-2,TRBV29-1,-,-,TGCAGCGTCTCAGACAGAGACTATGGCTACACCTTC,CSVSDRDYGYTF
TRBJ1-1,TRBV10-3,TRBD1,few,TGTGCCACGGAAGACAGGGGGCGGATGAACACTGAAGCTTTCTTT,CATEDRGRMNTEAFF
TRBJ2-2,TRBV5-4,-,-,TGTGCCAGCAGCTTTGTCGGGACCGGGGAGCTGTTTTTT,CASSFVGTGELFF
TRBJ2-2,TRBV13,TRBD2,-,TGTGCCAGCAGTTCCCTAGCGGGAGTGGAAAACGGGGAGCTGTTTTTT,CASSSLAGVENGELFF
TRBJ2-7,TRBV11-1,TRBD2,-,TGTGCCAGCAGCAAACTAGCGGCTTCCTACGAGCAGTACTTC,CASSKLAASYEQYF
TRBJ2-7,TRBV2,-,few,TGTGCCAGCAGCCCTGAGCTAGCTCTCTACGAGCAGTACTTC,CASSPELALYEQYF
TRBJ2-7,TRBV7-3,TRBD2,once,TGTGCCAGCAGCTTTGGGCCTGAGGGACTAGCGGGAGACGAGCAGTACTTC,CASSFGPEGLAGDEQYF
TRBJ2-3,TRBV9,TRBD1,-,TGTGCCAGCAGCGTAAGACAGGGCCCCACAGATACGCAGTATTTT,CASSVRQGPTDTQYF
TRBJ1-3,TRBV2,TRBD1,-,TGTGCCAGCAGCAAGGACAGGGCTGGAAACACCATATATTTT,CASSKDRAGNTIYF
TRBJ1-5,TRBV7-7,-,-,TGTGCCAGCAGCTTAGGGGTCAGGGAAAGCAATCAGCCCCAGCATTTT,CASSLGVRESNQPQHF
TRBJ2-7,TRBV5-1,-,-,TGCGCCAGCAGCGATACGGACACCACCTATAACGAGCAGTACTTC,CASSDTDTTYNEQYF
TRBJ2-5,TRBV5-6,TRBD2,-,TGTGCCAGCAGCTGGGTAGCGGGGGAAGAGACCCAGTACTTC,CASSWVAGEETQYF
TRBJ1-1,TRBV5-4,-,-,TGTGCCAGCAGTGCGGGTAGAAGCACTGAAGCTTTCTTT,CASSAGRSTEAFF
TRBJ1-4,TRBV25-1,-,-,TGTGCCAGCAGTCAGGGCGAAAAACTGTTTTTT,CASSQGEKLFF
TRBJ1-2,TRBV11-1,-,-,TGTGCCAGCAGCTGGGACACTAAATATGGCTACACCTTC,CASSWDTKYGYTF
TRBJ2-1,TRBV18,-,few,TGTGCCAGCACCATCGAACTAGGATCCTACAATGAGCAGTTCTTC,CASTIELGSYNEQFF
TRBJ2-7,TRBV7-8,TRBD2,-,TGTGCCAGCAGCTTAGCCTTATGGACTAGCGGGACCCACAACTACGAGCAGTACTTC,CASSLALWTSGTHNYEQYF
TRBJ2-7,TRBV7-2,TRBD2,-,TGTGCCAGCAGCCCCCTAGCGGGCCCCTACGAGCAGTACTTC,CASSPLAGPYEQYF
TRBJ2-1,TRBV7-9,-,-,TGTTCCAGCAGCCTGGGAGTTAATGAGCAGTTCTTC,CSSSLGVNEQFF
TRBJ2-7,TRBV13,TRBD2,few,TGTGCCAGCAGGCTAGCGGGGGGGAAGTACGAGCAGTACTTC,CASRLAGGKYEQYF
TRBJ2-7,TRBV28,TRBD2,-,TGTGCCAGCGGCCCGCCCGGACTAGTAGTCTACGAGCAGTACTTC,CASGPPGLVVYEQYF
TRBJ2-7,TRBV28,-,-,TGTGCCAGCAGTTTGACGGGCTACGAGCAGTACTTC,CASSLTGYEQYF
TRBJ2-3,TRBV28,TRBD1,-,TGTGCCAGCAATAAAAGGACAGGGCAGTGGTCGGATACGCAGTATTTT,CASNKRTGQWSDTQYF
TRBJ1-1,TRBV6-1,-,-,TGTGCCAGCAGAAGTAAGGACAGACAACCTGAAGCTTTCTTT,CASRSKDRQPEAFF
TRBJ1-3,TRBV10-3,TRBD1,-,TGTGCCATCAGACCTACAGGGGTCTCTGGAAACACCATATATTTT,CAIRPTGVSGNTIYF